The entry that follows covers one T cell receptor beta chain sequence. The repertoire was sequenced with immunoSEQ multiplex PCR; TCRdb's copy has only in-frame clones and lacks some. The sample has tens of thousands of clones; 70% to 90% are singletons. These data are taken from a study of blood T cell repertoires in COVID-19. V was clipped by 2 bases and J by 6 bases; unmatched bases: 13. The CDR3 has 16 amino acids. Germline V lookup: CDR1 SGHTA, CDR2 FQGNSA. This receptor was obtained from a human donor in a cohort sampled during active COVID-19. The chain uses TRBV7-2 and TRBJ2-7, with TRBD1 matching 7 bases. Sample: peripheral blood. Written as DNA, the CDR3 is TGTGCCAGCAGCTTAAGGGATTTACAGGGGCTCGGCGAGCAGTACTTC. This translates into CASSLRDLQGLGEQYF.